These T cell receptor beta chains were read from a single sample in a study of PD-1 blockade in classical Hodgkin lymphoma. Assay used: immunoSEQ multiplex PCR; TCRdb lists only in-frame clones, some missing. The repertoire holds approximately 17,000 clones, with around 65% as singletons. The material sequenced was peripheral blood mononuclear cells (PBMCs), taken before the fourth cycle of nivolumab. These receptors originate from a human donor with classical Hodgkin lymphoma. The CDR3 runs from the conserved cysteine through the conserved F or W. D genes are given only for firm matches. Size values are once, few and many counts, or a class for expanded clones, and some rows have none.

CDR3aa,CDR3nt,d_gene,abundance,j_gene,v_gene
CASSFGRGPGSYNSPLHF,TGTGCCAGCAGTTTTGGCAGGGGGCCCGGGTCCTATAATTCACCCCTCCACTTT,TRBD1,NA,TRBJ1-6,TRBV27
CASSAPLAGDSEQFF,TGTGCCAGTAGTGCCCCCCTGGCGGGAGATTCTGAGCAGTTCTTC,TRBD2,NA,TRBJ2-1,TRBV19
CASSLDRAFKETQYF,TGTGCCAGCAGCTTAGACAGGGCTTTCAAAGAGACCCAGTACTTC,NA,NA,TRBJ2-5,TRBV11-2
CASSLKGQGGTEAFF,TGTGCCAGCAGCTTAAAGGGGCAGGGAGGCACTGAAGCTTTCTTT,NA,few,TRBJ1-1,TRBV7-8
CATDRAGTGELFF,TGTGCCACCGACAGGGCGGGCACCGGGGAGCTGTTTTTT,TRBD1,few,TRBJ2-2,TRBV28
CASSYGNNEQFF,TGTGCCAGCAGCTACGGAAACAATGAGCAGTTCTTC,NA,NA,TRBJ2-1,TRBV7-9
CASSTQGRGYF,TGTGCCAGCAGTACTCAAGGACGGGGGTACTTC,NA,medium-sized,TRBJ2-7,TRBV28
CASSFLGLQETQYF,TGTGCCAGCAGTTTCCTAGGGTTACAAGAGACCCAGTACTTC,NA,NA,TRBJ2-5,TRBV27
CASSYRGLAGDPGELFF,TGTGCCAGCAGTTACCGTGGGCTAGCGGGAGATCCCGGGGAGCTGTTTTTT,TRBD2,NA,TRBJ2-2,TRBV27
CASSATAGTYRTEAFF,TGTGCCAGCAGTGCGACAGCCGGGACATATCGTACTGAAGCTTTCTTT,NA,large,TRBJ1-1,TRBV6-1
CASSLPTTRSSYNEQFF,TGTGCCAGCAGTTTGCCCACGACTAGGAGCTCCTACAATGAGCAGTTCTTC,NA,once,TRBJ2-1,TRBV28
CASSARGHGYNEQFF,TGTGCCAGCAGCGCCAGGGGGCACGGCTACAATGAGCAGTTCTTC,TRBD1,NA,TRBJ2-1,TRBV5-6
CASGAGFQPQHF,TGTGCCAGCGGGGCAGGGTTTCAGCCCCAGCATTTT,NA,NA,TRBJ1-5,TRBV28
CASSVLRPATNEKLFF,TGTGCCAGCAGTGTCCTCAGGCCGGCAACTAATGAAAAACTGTTTTTT,NA,NA,TRBJ1-4,TRBV2
CASSLAPTNEQFF,TGTGCCAGCAGCTTAGCCCCAACCAATGAGCAGTTCTTC,NA,NA,TRBJ2-1,TRBV7-3
CSVGGLAGGSTDTQYF,TGCAGCGTTGGGGGACTAGCGGGAGGAAGCACAGATACGCAGTATTTT,TRBD2,NA,TRBJ2-3,TRBV29-1
CASSFWGGHEQYF,TGTGCCAGCAGCTTTTGGGGTGGGCACGAGCAGTACTTC,NA,few,TRBJ2-7,TRBV7-2
CAGVYRGLIYGYTF,TGTGCCGGAGTATACAGGGGGCTAATCTATGGCTACACCTTC,TRBD1,NA,TRBJ1-2,TRBV27
CASSLGGDTDTQYF,TGTGCCAGCAGCCTAGGAGGGGACACAGATACGCAGTATTTT,NA,few,TRBJ2-3,TRBV7-9
CASSYSPDYGYTF,TGTGCCAGCAGTTACTCGCCAGACTATGGCTACACCTTC,NA,NA,TRBJ1-2,TRBV6-5
CASSLGTGQRPYEQYF,TGTGCCAGCAGCTTAGGTACGGGACAGAGACCTTACGAGCAGTACTTC,TRBD1,medium-sized,TRBJ2-7,TRBV7-9
CASSSLGLAREQFF,TGTGCCAGCAGTTCATTAGGACTAGCGAGAGAGCAGTTCTTC,TRBD2,NA,TRBJ2-1,TRBV6-5
CASSLGSLAGRETQYF,TGTGCCAGCAGCTTAGGATCGCTAGCGGGAAGGGAGACCCAGTACTTC,TRBD2,NA,TRBJ2-5,TRBV7-8
CASSEGLAGDYEQYF,TGTGCCAGCAGTGAAGGACTAGCGGGGGACTACGAGCAGTACTTC,TRBD2,NA,TRBJ2-7,TRBV6-1
CASSLSLSNEQFF,TGTGCCAGCAGCTTATCGCTCTCTAATGAGCAGTTCTTC,NA,NA,TRBJ2-1,TRBV7-6
CASSIKTASNQPQHF,TGTGCCAGTAGTATAAAAACTGCCAGCAATCAGCCCCAGCATTTT,NA,NA,TRBJ1-5,TRBV19
CASSAGAGANVLTF,TGTGCCAGTAGTGCAGGGGCTGGGGCCAACGTCCTGACTTTC,NA,NA,TRBJ2-6,TRBV19
CASSSLAGVADTQYF,TGCGCCAGCAGCTCCCTAGCGGGAGTCGCAGATACGCAGTATTTT,TRBD2,NA,TRBJ2-3,TRBV5-1
CASRSTLLGNTGELFF,TGTGCCAGCAGGAGCACCCTCCTAGGGAACACCGGGGAGCTGTTTTTT,NA,NA,TRBJ2-2,TRBV5-4
CASSGTGYSQPQHF,TGTGCCAGCAGTGGGACAGGGTATAGTCAGCCCCAGCATTTT,TRBD1,once,TRBJ1-5,TRBV28
CASSNVAGPYNEQFF,TGTGCCAGCAGCAACGTAGCGGGCCCCTACAATGAGCAGTTCTTC,NA,few,TRBJ2-1,TRBV21-1
CASSLARSYEQYF,TGTGCCAGCAGTTTAGCCAGATCCTACGAGCAGTACTTC,NA,NA,TRBJ2-7,TRBV6-6
CASNDRGAGEQFF,TGTGCCAGCAATGACAGGGGGGCGGGTGAGCAGTTCTTC,TRBD1,few,TRBJ2-1,TRBV5-4
CASSLGVNEQFF,TGTGCCAGCAGCTTAGGCGTCAATGAGCAGTTCTTC,NA,few,TRBJ2-1,TRBV7-8
CASTRTTSGVPYNEQFF,TGTGCCAGCACCAGAACTACTAGCGGGGTTCCCTACAATGAGCAGTTCTTC,TRBD2,medium-sized,TRBJ2-1,TRBV5-4
CASSLGSPGYGYTF,TGTGCCAGCAGCTTAGGGTCGCCAGGCTATGGCTACACCTTC,NA,NA,TRBJ1-2,TRBV7-9
CASSRSGRTDTQYF,TGTGCCAGCAGCAGGTCCGGCCGCACAGATACGCAGTATTTT,NA,NA,TRBJ2-3,TRBV11-1
CASSQDLAGGPRGNEQFF,TGCGCCAGCAGCCAAGATCTAGCGGGAGGGCCTAGGGGTAATGAGCAGTTCTTC,TRBD2,NA,TRBJ2-1,TRBV4-1
CASSLGGQGGYEQYF,TGTGCCAGCAGCTTAGGAGGGCAGGGGGGGTACGAGCAGTACTTC,NA,NA,TRBJ2-7,TRBV7-6
CASSLEGTGGVGNTIYF,TGCGCCAGCAGCTTGGAGGGGACAGGGGGCGTCGGAAACACCATATATTTT,TRBD1,NA,TRBJ1-3,TRBV5-1
CASRPGRETNTGELFF,TGTGCCAGCAGACCTGGACGGGAAACGAACACCGGGGAGCTGTTTTTT,NA,medium-sized,TRBJ2-2,TRBV28
CASSLAYTGELFF,TGTGCCAGCAGTTTAGCCTACACCGGGGAGCTGTTTTTT,NA,NA,TRBJ2-2,TRBV27
CASSIPGQILYGYTF,TGTGCCAGTAGTATCCCGGGACAGATCCTCTATGGCTACACCTTC,TRBD1,medium-sized,TRBJ1-2,TRBV19
CASRGQGSYEQYF,TGTGCCAGCAGGGGACAGGGCTCCTACGAGCAGTACTTC,TRBD1,NA,TRBJ2-7,TRBV6-1
CSVEGPPDPYEQYF,TGCAGCGTTGAAGGGCCCCCTGACCCCTACGAGCAGTACTTC,NA,NA,TRBJ2-7,TRBV29-1
CASSVTAQGTGELFF,TGTGCCAGCAGTGTTACTGCCCAGGGCACCGGGGAGCTGTTTTTT,NA,once,TRBJ2-2,TRBV27
CAWSVRTTIAKNIQYF,TGTGCCTGGAGTGTGAGAACAACGATAGCCAAAAACATTCAGTACTTC,NA,NA,TRBJ2-4,TRBV30
CASSYSNGGPSPLHF,TGTGCCAGCAGTTACTCGAACGGGGGGCCTTCACCCCTCCACTTT,NA,NA,TRBJ1-6,TRBV6-5
CASSLDEGTSGYTGELFF,TGTGCCAGCAGCTTAGACGAGGGGACTAGCGGATACACCGGGGAGCTGTTTTTT,TRBD2,few,TRBJ2-2,TRBV11-2
CASSPLYSGSYEQYF,TGCGCCAGCAGCCCATTATATAGCGGGAGTTACGAGCAGTACTTC,TRBD2,NA,TRBJ2-7,TRBV4-1
CASSRTSSEQYF,TGTGCCAGCAGTCGGACCAGTAGCGAGCAGTACTTC,NA,NA,TRBJ2-7,TRBV27
CASSFTPQVPKETQYF,TGTGCCAGCAGTTTCACCCCACAGGTCCCGAAAGAGACCCAGTACTTC,NA,NA,TRBJ2-5,TRBV28
CASSSASSGEETQYF,TGTGCCAGCAGTTCCGCCTCTAGCGGCGAAGAGACCCAGTACTTC,TRBD2,NA,TRBJ2-5,TRBV6-6
CASSLPVYTQYF,TGTGCCAGCAGCTTGCCAGTATATACGCAGTATTTT,NA,NA,TRBJ2-3,TRBV5-8
CATSRDRGYEQFF,TGTGCCACCAGCAGAGACAGGGGCTACGAGCAGTTCTTC,NA,few,TRBJ2-1,TRBV15
CASSPPASGSYTQYF,TGTGCCAGCAGCCCGCCGGCTAGCGGGAGCTATACGCAGTATTTT,TRBD2,NA,TRBJ2-3,TRBV5-3